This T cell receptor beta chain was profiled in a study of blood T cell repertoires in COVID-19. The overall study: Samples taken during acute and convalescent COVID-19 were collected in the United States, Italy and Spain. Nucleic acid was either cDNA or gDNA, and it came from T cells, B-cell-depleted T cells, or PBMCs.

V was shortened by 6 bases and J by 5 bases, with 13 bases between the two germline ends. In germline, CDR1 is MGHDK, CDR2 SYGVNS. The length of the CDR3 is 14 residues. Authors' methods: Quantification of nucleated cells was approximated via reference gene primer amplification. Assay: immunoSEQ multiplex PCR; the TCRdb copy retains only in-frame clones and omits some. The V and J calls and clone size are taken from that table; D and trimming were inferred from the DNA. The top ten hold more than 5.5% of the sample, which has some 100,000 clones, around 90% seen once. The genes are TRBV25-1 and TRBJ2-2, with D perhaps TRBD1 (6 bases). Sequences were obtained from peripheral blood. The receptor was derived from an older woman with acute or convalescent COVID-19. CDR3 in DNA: TGTGCCAGCAGGGACAGTGGATCTACCGGGGAGCTGTTTTTT. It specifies CASRDSGSTGELFF.